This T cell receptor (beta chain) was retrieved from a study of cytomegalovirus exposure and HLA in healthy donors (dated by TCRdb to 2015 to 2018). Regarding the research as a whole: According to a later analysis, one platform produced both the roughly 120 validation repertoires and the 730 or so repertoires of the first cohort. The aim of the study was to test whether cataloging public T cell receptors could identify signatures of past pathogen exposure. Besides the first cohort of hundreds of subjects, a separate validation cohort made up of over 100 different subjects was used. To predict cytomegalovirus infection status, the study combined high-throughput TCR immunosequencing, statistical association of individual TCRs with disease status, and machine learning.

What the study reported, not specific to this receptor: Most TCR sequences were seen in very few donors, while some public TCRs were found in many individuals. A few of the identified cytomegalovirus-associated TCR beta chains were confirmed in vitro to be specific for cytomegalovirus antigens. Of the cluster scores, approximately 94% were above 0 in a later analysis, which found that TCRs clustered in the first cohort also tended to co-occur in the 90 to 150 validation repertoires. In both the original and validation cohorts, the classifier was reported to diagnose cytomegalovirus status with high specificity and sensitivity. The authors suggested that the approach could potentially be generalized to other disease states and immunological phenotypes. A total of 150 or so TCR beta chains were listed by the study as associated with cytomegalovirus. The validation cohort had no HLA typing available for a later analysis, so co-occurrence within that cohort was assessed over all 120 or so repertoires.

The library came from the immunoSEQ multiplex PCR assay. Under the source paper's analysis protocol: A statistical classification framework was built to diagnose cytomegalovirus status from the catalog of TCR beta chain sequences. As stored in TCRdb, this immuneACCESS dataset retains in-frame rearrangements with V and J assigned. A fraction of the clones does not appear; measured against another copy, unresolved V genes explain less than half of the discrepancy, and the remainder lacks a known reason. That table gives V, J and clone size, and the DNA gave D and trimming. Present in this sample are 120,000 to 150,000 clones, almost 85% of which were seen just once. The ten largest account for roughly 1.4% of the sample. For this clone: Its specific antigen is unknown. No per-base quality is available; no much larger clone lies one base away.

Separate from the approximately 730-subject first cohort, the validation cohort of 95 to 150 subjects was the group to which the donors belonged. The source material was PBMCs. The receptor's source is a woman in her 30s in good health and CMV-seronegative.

The CDR3 reads CASSVGQPGSPLHF. The nucleotide sequence reads TGTGCCAGCAGCGTGGGACAGCCAGGATCACCCCTCCACTTT. The chain couples TRBV9 to TRBJ1-6; 7 junctional bases match TRBD1. After removal of 2 bases from V and 10 bases from J, the junction retains 6 bases not matched to a gene. The CDR3, cysteine through phenylalanine, is 14 amino acids long. The CDR3 DNA has 42 bases and is translated from base 1. The germline V gene encodes CDR1 SGDLS and CDR2 YYNGEE.